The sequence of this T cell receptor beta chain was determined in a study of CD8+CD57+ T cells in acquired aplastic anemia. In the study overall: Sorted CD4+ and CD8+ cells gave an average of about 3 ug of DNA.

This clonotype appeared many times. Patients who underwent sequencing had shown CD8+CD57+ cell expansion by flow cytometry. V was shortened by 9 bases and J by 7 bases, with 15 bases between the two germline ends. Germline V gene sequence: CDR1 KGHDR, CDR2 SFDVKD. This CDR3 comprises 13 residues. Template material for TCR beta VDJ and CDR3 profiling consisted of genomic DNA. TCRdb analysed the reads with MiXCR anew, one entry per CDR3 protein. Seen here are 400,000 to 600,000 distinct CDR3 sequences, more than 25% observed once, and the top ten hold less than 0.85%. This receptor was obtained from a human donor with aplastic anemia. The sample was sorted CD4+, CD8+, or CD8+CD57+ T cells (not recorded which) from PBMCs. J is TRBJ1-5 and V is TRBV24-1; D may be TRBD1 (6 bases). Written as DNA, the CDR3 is TGTGCCACCGCCCGACAGGATGGACAGCCCCAGCATTTT. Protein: CATARQDGQPQHF.